Below, one T cell receptor beta chain is given with its context. The clone's antigen remains unknown. No base quality information exists; no much larger clone differs at one position. These data belong to a study of T cell changes during pregnancy in multiple sclerosis (dated by TCRdb to between 2017 and 2020). About the study as a whole: The study examined how the T cell repertoire changed over the course of pregnancy in women with multiple sclerosis.

Library generation was performed with the immunoSEQ multiplex PCR assay. The table was pulled from immuneACCESS by TCRdb, which kept in-frame rearrangements only. Such tables lose some clones; where checked, under half of the loss comes from unresolved V genes, and the rest has no known cause. This sample has roughly 47,000 clones in its table, and 85% to 95% of those were observed once. The ten largest clonotypes hold 5.5% of the sample. The sample in question was CD8+ T cells from peripheral blood mononuclear cells, obtained before pregnancy. The clonotype originates from a female donor with multiple sclerosis, enrolled in a pregnancy study.

The nucleotides are TGCGCCAGCAGCCCCGAGATTGCCGCCGGGACAGGTCAAGAGACCCAGTACTTC. Its product reads: CASSPEIAAGTGQETQYF. The receptor chain draws on TRBV4-1 and TRBJ2-5; 8 bases in between match TRBD1. V has 4 bases trimmed and J has 2 bases trimmed; junction bases matching no gene number 15. From a lookup of the germline V gene, CDR1 and CDR2 are MGHRA and YSYEKL. Measured from the cysteine to the phenylalanine, the CDR3 is 18 residues long. Just CDR3 DNA is preserved here, 54 bases in frame from base 1.